These 11 T cell receptor beta chains were sequenced from one sample in a study of blood T cell repertoires in COVID-19. Sequencing used immunoSEQ multiplex PCR; TCRdb keeps in-frame clones, though not all of them. The sample contains about 190,000 clones, around 85% of which appear only once. The sample was peripheral blood. The receptor set was obtained from a woman aged 45-60 years with acute or convalescent COVID-19.

This chain links TRBV19 with TRBJ2-2; unclear D gene. This CDR3 has 15 residues. Deletions cut 8 bases from V and 4 bases from J, with 17 bases between. Germline V gene sequence: CDR1 LNHDA, CDR2 SQIVND (reference sequence). The CDR3 loop is CASGRPSGITGELFF. Here the CDR3 DNA reads TGTGCCAGTGGCAGACCATCGGGTATCACCGGGGAGCTGTTTTTT.

V and J are TRBV19 and TRBJ2-5, with D perhaps matching TRBD2 (5 bases). The germline CDR1 and CDR2 sequences are LNHDA and SQIVND (reference sequence). The ends were cut back, 5 bases at V and 5 bases at J, with 15 bases in the middle. This CDR3 comprises 14 residues. This chain's CDR3 is CASSRGLETETQYF. The CDR3, as DNA: TGTGCCAGTAGTCGGGGTCTGGAGACGGAGACCCAGTACTTC.

This clone was seen once. V usage is TRBV6-1 and J usage is TRBJ1-2, with D tentatively TRBD1 (5 bases). The germline CDR1 and CDR2 sequences are MNHNS and SASEGT. Between the trimmed V and J ends, which lost 2 bases and 12 bases, there was a span of 10 bases. This CDR3 has 11 amino acids. This CDR3 reads CASSEWGDHTF. CDR3 nucleotide sequence: TGTGCCAGCAGTGAATGGGGGGATCACACCTTC.

The V gene is TRBV14, the J gene TRBJ2-7; no reliable D call. Trimming removed 2 bases at V and 0 bases at J, with 5 bases between. Germline V gives CDR1 SGHDN, CDR2 FVKESK. The CDR3 sequence is 13 residues long. The DNA of the CDR3 is TGTGCCAGCAGCCAACGTCCCTCCTACGAGCAGTACTTC. It encodes CASSQRPSYEQYF.

This rearrangement joins TRBV6-1 to TRBJ1-6; D is undetermined. The CDR3 is 15 amino acids. V was trimmed by 1 base and J by 9 bases, leaving 13 bases between them. The germline V gene encodes CDR1 MNHNS and CDR2 SASEGT. The CDR3 DNA is TGTGCCAGCAGTGAAGAGCCGGGGTCGGCTTCACCCCTCCACTTT. As protein: CASSEEPGSASPLHF.

The table lists this clone with a few counts. The chain carries TRBV28 and TRBJ2-3, with TRBD2 matching over 8 bases. V was clipped by 3 bases and J by 0 bases; unmatched bases: 8. The CDR3 has 17 amino acids. CDR1 is MDHEN and CDR2 is SYDVKM in the germline V gene. The CDR3 nucleotides are TGTGCCAGCAGTTTTCTAGGCGGCGGGGGGAGCACAGATACGCAGTATTTT. Its translation: CASSFLGGGGSTDTQYF.

This chain joins TRBV28 and TRBJ1-1, with D possibly being TRBD1 (6 bases). V lost 2 bases to trimming and J lost 0 bases, with 10 bases between them. The CDR3 runs 15 residues. CDR1 MDHEN and CDR2 SYDVKM come from the germline V gene. The CDR3 here is CASSLGDKVNTEAFF. DNA for the CDR3: TGTGCCAGCAGTTTAGGGGACAAGGTGAACACTGAAGCTTTCTTT.

The chain joins TRBV9 to TRBJ1-2, with D perhaps TRBD1 (5 bases). The V end lost 7 bases, the J end lost 2 bases, and 15 bases lay between the germline ends. The CDR3 runs 14 residues. CDR1 is SGDLS and CDR2 is YYNGEE in the germline V gene. CDR3 sequence: CASSQGGRNYGYTF. DNA for the CDR3: TGTGCCAGCTCCCAGGGAGGTAGAAACTATGGCTACACCTTC.

This chain joins TRBV7-2 and TRBJ1-2; possibly TRBD1 for D (5 bases). Trimming took 1 base from V and 8 from J, leaving 14 bases between them. Germline V CDR1 and CDR2: SGHTA, FQGNSA. CDR3 length: 14 residues. The CDR3 here is CASSLGGGGGGYTF. DNA for the CDR3: TGTGCCAGCAGCTTAGGTGGCGGGGGAGGGGGCTACACCTTC.

J is TRBJ2-7 and V is TRBV5-4; 8 bases agree with TRBD2. The CDR3 totals 15 residues. J lost 3 bases, V lost 0 bases, and 5 bases had no gene match. Germline-derived CDR1 and CDR2 are SGHNT and YYREEE (reference sequence). The CDR3 loop reads CASSLAGGDRYEQYF. The DNA for the CDR3 is TGTGCCAGCAGCTTGGCCGGGGGGGATCGCTACGAGCAGTACTTC. Together with reference TRBV5-4 and TRBJ2-7, the CDR3 gives the full variable domain: ETGVTQSPTHLIKTRGQQVTLRCSSQSGHNTVSWYQQALGQGPQFIFQYYREEENGRGNFPPRFSGLQFPNYSSELNVNALELDDSALYLCASSLAGGDRYEQYFGPGTRLTVT.

This chain connects TRBV5-3 to TRBJ2-1; D is uncertain. TRBV5-3 is annotated as an ORF whose role is uncertain. The CDR3 consists of 16 residues. V shed 0 bases and J shed 0 bases, with 10 bases lying between them. For the CDR3, the DNA is TGTGCCAGAAGCTTGGGCGGCCGCAGCTCCTACAATGAGCAGTTCTTC. Its translation: CARSLGGRSSYNEQFF.